This T cell receptor (beta chain) was retrieved from a study of blood T cell repertoires in COVID-19. For the study at large: There were acute and convalescent COVID-19 samples, and they came from the United States, Italy and Spain. Nucleic acid was either cDNA or gDNA, and it came from T cells, B-cell-depleted T cells, or PBMCs.

Germline-derived CDR1 and CDR2 are MNHNS and SASEGT. After removal of 2 bases from V and 3 bases from J, the junction contained 7 bases not matched to a gene. This CDR3 comprises 16 residues. In the authors' methods: Amplifying reference gene primers gave estimates of nucleated cell counts. TCRdb's table, derived via immunoSEQ multiplex PCR, lists solely in-frame clones and lacks some. V and J calls plus clone size are reproduced from that table; the DNA served to infer D and trimming. The data contain under 250,000 clones, 60% to 85% of them singletons. The chain recombines TRBV6-1 with TRBJ1-2, with 9 bases lining up with TRBD1. The sequence derives from a woman between 65 and 79 years old with acute or convalescent COVID-19. Sequenced material: peripheral blood. CDR3 in DNA: TGTGCCAGCAGTGAACGGCGGGACAGGGTGGACTATGGCTACACCTTC. This translates into CASSERRDRVDYGYTF.